This TCR beta chain was recovered during a study of CD8 T cells in Susac syndrome. When the RNA was reverse transcribed, random hexamers were used with an input of roughly 0.45 to 1 ug. MiXCR was run by TCRdb on the immunoSEQ multiplex PCR reads, yielding one entry per CDR3 protein. In the table there are about 130,000 distinct CDR3 sequences, roughly 96% of which are singletons. Whole-study findings and limits: An acknowledgment was made by the study that its TCR sequencing and HLA analysis involved relatively few individuals.

Between the trimmed V and J ends, which lost 4 bases and 5 bases, there was a span of 9 bases. CDR1 is SGHRS and CDR2 is YFSETQ in the germline V gene. CDR3 length: 13 residues. This clonotype showed up just once. The target antigen is unknown. This receptor was taken from a human donor in good health. Material for sequencing was CD4+ T cells from PBMCs. This chain joins TRBV5-1 and TRBJ2-2; D not certain. The chain's CDR3 is CASSASPTGELFF. The CDR3 nucleotides read TGCGCCAGCAGCGCCTCCCCGACCGGGGAGCTGTTTTTT.